These 3 T cell receptor beta chains originate from one sample sequenced in a study of shared clonotypes between healthy human individuals. The data were produced by immunoSEQ multiplex PCR, yet TCRdb's version contains in-frame clones alone and is incomplete. Altogether millions of clones are present, approximately 94% being singletons, with the ten largest covering over 0.12%. Sequencing used naive CD4+ T cells sorted from blood. Subset here: CD45RA+ positively selected. The receptors here all came from a man younger than 35 in good health.

The J gene is TRBJ2-7, the V gene TRBV18; 8 nucleotides line up with TRBD1. CDR1 is KGHSH and CDR2 is LQKENI in the germline V gene. The CDR3 loop spans 15 amino acids. J lost 6 bases, V lost 2 bases, and 9 bases had no gene match. CDR3 amino acids: CASSPSGQGHTEQYF. Here the CDR3 DNA reads TGTGCCAGCTCACCATCAGGACAGGGTCACACCGAGCAGTACTTC.

The J gene is TRBJ2-7, the V gene TRBV21-1. TRBV21-1 is described as a pseudogene. This CDR3 is 14 amino acids long. The CDR3 is CASSKRATTYEQYF. In nucleotides, the CDR3 is TGTGCCAGCAGCAAAAGGGCTACCACCTACGAGCAGTACTTC.

This chain links TRBV7-8 with TRBJ1-2; no clear D. CDR1 and CDR2 from the germline V gene are SGHVS and FQNEAQ. The CDR3 contains 14 residues. Trimming removed 1 base from V and 0 bases from J, with 6 bases in between. The CDR3 here is CASSLVGTNYGYTF. The CDR3 nucleotides are TGTGCCAGCAGCTTAGTTGGGACTAACTATGGCTACACCTTC.